This T cell receptor (beta chain) is from a study of T-cell reconstitution after alpha-beta-depleted transplantation in children. Concerning this clonotype itself: Its target is not known.

Preparation of the TCRbeta library involved a method that used unique molecular identifiers. Via MiXCR, TCRdb re-called the PCR reads, giving one row per CDR3 protein. Of fewer than 700,000 distinct CDR3 sequences listed, 10% to 15% were seen once; the top ten hold around 2.2%. The study, taken as a whole, reports: Surviving recipient T cells and thymic progenitors underlay high day-60 TCRbeta diversity in some patients. Expanded graft clones numbering several hundred reportedly gave rise to alpha-beta T cells about two months after transplant. It was newly produced T cells that mostly accounted for T-cell counts and diversity one year after transplant.

This CDR3 is built from 14 residues. Looked up from germline, CDR1 is LNHNV and CDR2 is YYDKDF (reference sequence). Trimming left V 7 bases short and J 0 bases short, with 12 bases between. This material consisted of PBMCs, mostly from graft donor cells, taken 360 days after TCRalphabeta/CD19-depleted stem cell transplant. The receptor was derived from a male patient between 10 and 17 years old who had a stem cell transplant for acute myeloid leukemia, so the T cells may come from the graft donor. The J gene is TRBJ2-5, the V gene TRBV15, with TRBD1 as a possible D gene (6 bases). This CDR3 reads CATIPDRYQETQYF. The CDR3 DNA reads as TGTGCCACCATTCCAGACAGGTACCAAGAGACCCAGTACTTC.